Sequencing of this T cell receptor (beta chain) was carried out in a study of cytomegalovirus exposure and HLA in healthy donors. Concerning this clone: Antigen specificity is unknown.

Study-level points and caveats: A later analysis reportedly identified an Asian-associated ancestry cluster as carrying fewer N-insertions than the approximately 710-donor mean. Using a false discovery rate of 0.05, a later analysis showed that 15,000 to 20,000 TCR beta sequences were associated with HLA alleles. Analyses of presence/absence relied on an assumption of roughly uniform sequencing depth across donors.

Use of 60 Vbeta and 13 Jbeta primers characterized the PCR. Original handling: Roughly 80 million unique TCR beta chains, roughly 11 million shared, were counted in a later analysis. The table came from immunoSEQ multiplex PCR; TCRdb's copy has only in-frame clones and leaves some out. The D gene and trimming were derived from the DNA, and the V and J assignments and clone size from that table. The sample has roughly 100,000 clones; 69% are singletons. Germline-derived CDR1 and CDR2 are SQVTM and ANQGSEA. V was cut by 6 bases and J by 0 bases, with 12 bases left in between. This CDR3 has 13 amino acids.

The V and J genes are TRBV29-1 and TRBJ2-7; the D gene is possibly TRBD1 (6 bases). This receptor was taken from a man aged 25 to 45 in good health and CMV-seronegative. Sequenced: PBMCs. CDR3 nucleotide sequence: TGCAGCGTGGGTGGGGACAACTCCTACGAGCAGTACTTC. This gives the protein CSVGGDNSYEQYF.